What follows are 21 T cell receptor beta chains derived from one specimen sequenced in a study of blood T cell repertoires in COVID-19. Clones were read by immunoSEQ multiplex PCR, and TCRdb kept only the in-frame ones, dropping some. This sample has about 250,000 clones, with around 90% found just once. Input material: peripheral blood. All receptors derive from a woman aged 40 to 50 who had recovered from COVID-19.

The chain links TRBV6-5 to TRBJ1-4, with TRBD1 identical over 10 bases. The CDR3 extends over 15 amino acids. V was clipped by 7 bases and J by 5 bases; unmatched bases: 7. Germline V gene data show CDR1 as MNHEY and CDR2 as SVGAGI. CDR3 nucleotide sequence: TGTGCCAGCAACCCATCGACAGGGGGCAATGAAAAACTGTTTTTT. Translated, it gives CASNPSTGGNEKLFF.

The rearrangement links TRBV11-3 to TRBJ2-1; 9 bases are a match to TRBD1. J lost 1 base, V lost 1 base, and 8 bases had no gene match. CDR1 SGHNT and CDR2 YENEEA come from the germline V gene. The CDR3 is 18 residues long. As DNA, the CDR3 is TGTGCCAGCAGCTTAGTGGGCCGAGGACAGGGGTCCTACAATGAGCAGTTCTTC. Amino acid sequence: CASSLVGRGQGSYNEQFF.

V and J are TRBV4-3 and TRBJ1-6; tentatively, D is TRBD1 (5 bases). CDR1 is LGHNA, CDR2 YSLEER, per germline. The CDR3 contains 15 residues. V gave up 3 bases and J gave up 10 bases, with 16 bases separating them. CDR3 DNA: TGCGCCAGCAGCCAGGTGGGGGGATTAACCTCACCCCTCCACTTT. Protein sequence: CASSQVGGLTSPLHF.

This chain connects TRBV5-1 to TRBJ1-4; tentative D call: TRBD1 (5 bases). Looked up from germline, CDR1 is SGHRS and CDR2 is YFSETQ. Trimming shortened V by 4 bases and J by 4 bases, and 14 bases separated the two germline ends. CDR3 size: 15 residues. DNA of the CDR3: TGCGCCAGCAGCCCCTCGGCGGGGGGTAATGAAAAACTGTTTTTT. This translates into CASSPSAGGNEKLFF. Full variable domain (rest looked up from reference TRBV5-1 and TRBJ1-4): KAGVTQTPRYLIKTRGQQVTLSCSPISGHRSVSWYQQTPGQGLQFLFEYFSETQRNKGNFPGRFSGRQFSNSRSEMNVSTLELGDSALYLCASSPSAGGNEKLFFGSGTQLSVL.

V usage is TRBV6-2 or TRBV6-3 and J usage is TRBJ2-4; D might be TRBD2 (5 bases). Germline CDR1 and CDR2: MNHEY and SVGEGT. Deletions cut 6 bases from V and 1 base from J, with 13 bases between. This CDR3 region has 15 residues. In DNA form, the CDR3 reads TGTGCCAGCAGCCCCCCCGGGGTTGCCAAAAACATTCAGTACTTC. Translation: CASSPPGVAKNIQYF.

The chain joins TRBV11-3 to TRBJ1-1; 10 bases match TRBD1. V trimming: 5 bases; J trimming: 11 bases; junction bases outside the gene matches: 8. The CDR3 spans 13 residues. The germline CDR1 and CDR2 sequences are SGHNT and YENEEA. The CDR3 region has the DNA TGTGCCAGCAGCCCCCGGACAGGGGGGGTGGCTTTCTTT. Translation gives CASSPRTGGVAFF. The whole variable domain, filled in from reference TRBV11-3 and TRBJ1-1, reads EAGVVQSPRYKIIEKKQPVAFWCNPISGHNTLYWYLQNLGQGPELLIRYENEEAVDDSQLPKDRFSAERLKGVDSTLKIQPAELGDSAVYLCASSPRTGGVAFFGQGTRLTVV.

CDR3 in amino acids: CASGPSGRASTDTQYF. The CDR3, as DNA: TGTGCTAGTGGTCCTAGCGGGAGGGCTAGCACAGATACGCAGTATTTT. V and J are TRBV12-5 and TRBJ2-3, with 12 bases lining up with TRBD2. The CDR3 runs to 16 residues. Per the germline V gene, CDR1 is LGHNT and CDR2 is FRNRAP. V lost 5 bases to trimming and J lost 0 bases; unmatched junction nucleotides: 3.

The chain combines TRBV7-2 with TRBJ2-7; D is undetermined. Germline assignment: CDR1 SGHTA and CDR2 FQGNSA. Trimming pared 0 bases from V and 5 bases from J, leaving 5 bases between. The length of the CDR3 is 12 residues. The DNA of the CDR3 is TGTGCCAGCAGCTTAGCGCGTGACGAGCAGTACTTC. Protein sequence: CASSLARDEQYF.

This chain links TRBV7-9 with TRBJ1-1, with D perhaps matching TRBD1 (6 bases). The V end lost 6 bases, the J end lost 1 base, and 12 bases lay between the germline ends. The CDR3 loop spans 14 amino acids. Germline V gene lookup returns CDR1 SEHNR and CDR2 FQNEAQ (reference sequence). CDR3 sequence reads: CASRAGGANTEAFF. The CDR3 bases are TGTGCCAGCAGGGCTGGGGGGGCGAACACTGAAGCTTTCTTT. The complete variable domain, with remaining parts taken from reference TRBV7-9 and TRBJ1-1, reads DTGVSQNPRHKITKRGQNVTFRCDPISEHNRLYWYRQTLGQGPEFLTYFQNEAQLEKSRLLSDRFSAERPKGSFSTLEIQRTEQGDSAMYLCASRAGGANTEAFFGQGTRLTVV.

The chain couples TRBV12-3 or TRBV12-4 to TRBJ2-7; 8 bases agree with TRBD1. After removal of 6 bases from V and 7 bases from J, the junction contained 8 bases not matched to a gene. The CDR3 spans 13 residues. In DNA, the CDR3 is TGTGCCAGCAGACCCCAGGGGGCGGGGGAGCAGTACTTC. Its protein is CASRPQGAGEQYF.

The rearrangement links TRBV7-2 to TRBJ2-5; 14 bases agree with TRBD2. The CDR3 is 18 amino acids. After removal of 0 bases from V and 5 bases from J, the junction contained 8 bases not matched to a gene. The germline V gene has CDR1 SGHTA and CDR2 FQGNSA. The CDR3 sequence is CASSLARTSGRLGETQYF. The CDR3 nucleotides read TGTGCCAGCAGCTTAGCGAGGACTAGCGGGAGGTTGGGTGAGACCCAGTACTTC.

J is TRBJ2-6 and V is TRBV5-1, with a weak D call TRBD1 (5 bases). Trimming pared 1 base from V and 2 bases from J, leaving 7 bases between. The CDR3 length is 15 residues. In germline, CDR1 is SGHRS, CDR2 YFSETQ. For the CDR3, the DNA is TGCGCCAGCAGCTTGCAGGGCGCTGGGGCCAACGTCCTGACTTTC. As protein: CASSLQGAGANVLTF. Together with reference TRBV5-1 and TRBJ2-6, the CDR3 gives the full variable domain: KAGVTQTPRYLIKTRGQQVTLSCSPISGHRSVSWYQQTPGQGLQFLFEYFSETQRNKGNFPGRFSGRQFSNSRSEMNVSTLELGDSALYLCASSLQGAGANVLTFGAGSRLTVL.

This rearrangement joins TRBV5-4 to TRBJ1-2, with a possible D match to TRBD1 (5 bases). CDR3 size: 13 residues. Trimming removed 4 bases at V and 6 bases at J, with 13 bases between. Germline V gene sequence: CDR1 SGHNT, CDR2 YYREEE (reference sequence). The CDR3 coding sequence is TGTGCCAGCAGCCCCATGGGGCGGCATGGCTACACCTTC. This sequence encodes CASSPMGRHGYTF.

This clone was picked up one time. This sequence joins TRBV7-2 and TRBJ2-3; 8 bases agree with TRBD2. Germline V gene lookup returns CDR1 SGHTA and CDR2 FQGNSA. The V segment lost 2 bases and the J segment 4 bases; nucleotides outside the gene matches: 5. The CDR3 covers 15 residues. The CDR3 bases are TGTGCCAGCAGCTTACCGGGGACTAGTTCAGATACGCAGTATTTT. It specifies CASSLPGTSSDTQYF.

V is TRBV3-1 (or the pseudogene TRBV3-2) and J is TRBJ2-2; D perhaps matches TRBD2 (5 bases). Germline CDR1 reads LGHDT; CDR2 reads YNNKEL (reference sequence). V was cut by 2 bases and J by 5 bases, with 12 bases left in between. The CDR3 runs 15 residues. CDR3 in DNA: TGTGCCAGCAGCCAACGGATCGGGGTGACCGGGGAGCTGTTTTTT. Its protein is CASSQRIGVTGELFF.

The chain has TRBV9 and TRBJ2-7; possibly TRBD1 for D (6 bases). The CDR3 has 10 residues. V lost 7 bases, J lost 5 bases, and 7 bases lay in between. The germline CDR1 and CDR2 sequences are SGDLS and YYNGEE. The CDR3 sequence: CASGGDEQYF. The CDR3 region has the DNA TGTGCCAGCGGGGGCGACGAGCAGTACTTC.

The chain carries TRBV19 and TRBJ2-1, with D possibly TRBD2 on 5 matching bases. Germline V gene lookup returns CDR1 LNHDA and CDR2 SQIVND (reference sequence). This CDR3 is built from 14 residues. Trimming took off 5 bases at V and 0 bases at J, with 8 bases between the two ends. CDR3 residues: CASSPEGSYNEQFF. DNA for the CDR3: TGTGCCAGTAGTCCAGAGGGCTCCTACAATGAGCAGTTCTTC.

This chain uses TRBV7-3 with TRBJ2-7, with 8 bases aligning to TRBD2. V shed 5 bases and J 2 bases; nucleotides not matched to a gene: 8. In germline, CDR1 is SGHTA, CDR2 FQGTGA. The CDR3 runs to 15 residues. CDR3 loop: CASSLAVAGPYEQYF. The CDR3 DNA sequence: TGTGCCAGCAGCCTCGCGGTAGCGGGACCCTACGAGCAGTACTTC.

The J gene is TRBJ1-4, the V gene TRBV9, with TRBD1 matching 8 bases. The CDR3 runs to 14 residues. In germline, CDR1 is SGDLS, CDR2 YYNGEE. V was clipped by 4 bases and J by 5 bases; unmatched bases: 4. CDR3 bases: TGTGCCAGCAGCCCAGGGGGCTACAATGAAAAACTGTTTTTT. Its translation: CASSPGGYNEKLFF. Complete variable domain (other parts from reference TRBV9 and TRBJ1-4): DSGVTQTPKHLITATGQRVTLRCSPRSGDLSVYWYQQSLDQGLQFLIQYYNGEERAKGNILERFSAQQFPDLHSELNLSSLELGDSALYFCASSPGGYNEKLFFGSGTQLSVL.

This rearrangement joins TRBV5-3 to TRBJ2-1; 8 bases are a match to TRBD2. TRBV5-3 falls under the ORF class, with uncertain function. The length of the CDR3 is 18 residues. V gave up 1 base and J gave up 10 bases; unmatched junction bases: 19. The CDR3, as DNA: TGTGCCAGAAGCTTGCTGGGACTAGTGTCCCCCGGCCGGCGGGAGCAGTTCTTC. It yields the protein CARSLLGLVSPGRREQFF.

The gene calls are TRBV9 and TRBJ2-7; a weak D match, TRBD2 (6 bases). The CDR3 has 14 amino acids. Trimming pared 3 bases from V and 3 bases from J, leaving 13 bases between. CDR1 is SGDLS and CDR2 is YYNGEE in the germline V gene. The CDR3 DNA reads TGTGCCAGCAGCGCCGGGACTCCAGTCTACGAGCAGTACTTC. This translates into CASSAGTPVYEQYF.